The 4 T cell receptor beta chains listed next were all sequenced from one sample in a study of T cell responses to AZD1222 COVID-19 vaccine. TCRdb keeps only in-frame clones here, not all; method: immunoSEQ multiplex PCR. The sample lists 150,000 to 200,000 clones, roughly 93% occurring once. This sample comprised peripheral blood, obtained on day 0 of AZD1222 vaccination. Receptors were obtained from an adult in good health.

Here the CDR3 reads CASSESWSGYNEQFF. Written as DNA, the CDR3 is TGTGCCAGCAGTGAAAGCTGGAGCGGGTACAATGAGCAGTTCTTC. The rearrangement uses TRBV6-1 and TRBJ2-1, with TRBD2 as a possible D gene (6 bases). The germline V gene encodes CDR1 MNHNS and CDR2 SASEGT. This CDR3 has 15 amino acids. Trimming pared 2 bases from V and 4 bases from J, leaving 12 bases between.

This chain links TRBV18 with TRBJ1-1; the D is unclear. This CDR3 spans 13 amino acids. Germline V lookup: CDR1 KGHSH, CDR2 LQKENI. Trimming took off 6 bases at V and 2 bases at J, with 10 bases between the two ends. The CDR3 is CASSGQINTEAFF. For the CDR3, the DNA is TGTGCCAGCTCGGGCCAGATAAACACTGAAGCTTTCTTT.

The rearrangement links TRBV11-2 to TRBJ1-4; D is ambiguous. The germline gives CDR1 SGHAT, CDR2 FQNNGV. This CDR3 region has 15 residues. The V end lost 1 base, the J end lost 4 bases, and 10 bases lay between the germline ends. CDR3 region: CASSLVLADNEKLFF. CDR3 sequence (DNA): TGTGCCAGCAGCTTAGTTCTGGCAGATAATGAAAAACTGTTTTTT.

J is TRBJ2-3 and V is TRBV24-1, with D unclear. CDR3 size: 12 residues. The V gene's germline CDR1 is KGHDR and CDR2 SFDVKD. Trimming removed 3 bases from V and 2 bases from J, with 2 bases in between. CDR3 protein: CATSDNTDTQYF. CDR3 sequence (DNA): TGTGCCACCAGTGATAACACAGATACGCAGTATTTT.